This T cell receptor beta chain is from a study of shared clonotypes between healthy human individuals. Only in-frame clones appear in the TCRdb table, and some are missing; sequencing was by immunoSEQ multiplex PCR. The sample holds roughly 2.2 million clones, approximately 95% seen once. The length of the CDR3 is 16 residues. The junction had 2 bases not matched to a gene; V was cut back by 2 bases and J by 3 bases. Germline CDR1 and CDR2: SEHNR and FQNEAQ (reference sequence). The origin of this receptor is a man between 18 and 35 years old in good health. Some clones in this sample may be carry-over from other donors' samples. The sequenced material came from naive CD4+ T cells from PBMCs. Specified subset: CD45RA+ positively selected. V gene TRBV7-9 combines with J gene TRBJ2-5, with 14 bases fitting TRBD2. The CDR3: CASSLMGLAGEETQYF. The CDR3 nucleotides are TGTGCCAGCAGCTTAATGGGACTAGCGGGAGAAGAGACCCAGTACTTC.